The 28 T cell receptor beta chains below all came from one sample that was sequenced in a study of blood T cell repertoires in COVID-19. Measured with immunoSEQ multiplex PCR; TCRdb has only the in-frame clones, and not every one. Found here are 180,000 or so clones, more than 70% of them singletons; the top ten hold around a sixth. Sequenced input: peripheral blood. These receptors came from a person aged 70 to 85 with COVID-19, enrolled during active disease.

This chain uses TRBV29-1 with TRBJ1-1; 7 bases fit TRBD1. Germline V gene sequence: CDR1 SQVTM, CDR2 ANQGSEA. CDR3 length equals 14 residues. With V trimmed by 6 bases and J by 0 bases, 7 bases remained unmatched. CDR3 sequence: CSVTPTGVNTEAFF. CDR3 sequence (DNA): TGCAGCGTCACTCCCACAGGGGTGAACACTGAAGCTTTCTTT.

About this clone itself: The sample has other DNA sequences that encode this CDR3 too. The chain combines TRBV25-1 with TRBJ1-2; possible D gene TRBD1, 6 bases. Germline V lookup: CDR1 MGHDK, CDR2 SYGVNS. CDR3 length: 12 residues. The V end lost 6 bases, the J end lost 3 bases, and 8 bases lay between the germline ends. The CDR3 sequence is CASRAGDYGYTF. CDR3 DNA: TGTGCCAGCAGGGCAGGGGACTATGGCTACACCTTC.

The chain has TRBV6-2 or TRBV6-3 and TRBJ2-7, with D unresolved. Trimming shortened V by 2 bases and J by 4 bases, and 6 bases separated the two germline ends. CDR3 length equals 12 residues. Germline CDR1 reads MNHEY; CDR2 reads SVGEGT. In nucleotides, the CDR3 is TGTGCCAGCAGTTACCAGTGGTACGAGCAGTACTTC. Its protein is CASSYQWYEQYF.

The CDR3 loop is CASSLTQGANSPLHF. The CDR3 DNA is TGTGCCAGCAGTTTAACACAGGGGGCAAATTCACCCCTCCACTTT. This chain uses TRBV28 with TRBJ1-6; 9 nucleotides match TRBD1. CDR3 length: 15 amino acids. The germline CDR1 and CDR2 sequences are MDHEN and SYDVKM. J lost 7 bases, V lost 2 bases, and 3 bases had no gene match.

J is TRBJ2-1 and V is TRBV30, with 7 nucleotides matching TRBD1. J was trimmed by 5 bases and V by 0 bases; bases with no gene match: 7. The germline gives CDR1 GTSNPN, CDR2 SVGIG (reference sequence). CDR3 length: 15 residues. CDR3 residues: CAWSVLQGSDNEQFF. CDR3 nucleotide sequence: TGTGCCTGGAGTGTATTACAGGGGTCCGACAATGAGCAGTTCTTC.

The V call is TRBV6-1, the J call TRBJ2-1, with 9 bases matching TRBD1. Germline V gives CDR1 MNHNS, CDR2 SASEGT. The CDR3 length is 15 residues. V lost 3 bases and J lost 7; bases outside the gene matches: 7. CDR3 loop: CASSDTGGSTNEQFF. The DNA for the CDR3 is TGTGCCAGCAGTGACACAGGGGGCAGCACTAATGAGCAGTTCTTC.

For this clone: One junction end does not reproduce the germline sequence, and a read error may be involved. The V call is TRBV5-1, the J call TRBJ2-1; D may be TRBD2 (6 bases). CDR3 length: 14 residues. Germline CDR1 is SGHRS and CDR2 is YFSETQ. As DNA, the CDR3 is TGCGCCAGCAGCTTGGGCGGGAACTACAATGAGAAGTTCTTC. Protein sequence: CASSLGGNYNEKFF.

The count of this clone is one. This chain joins TRBV25-1 and TRBJ1-2, with 8 bases that match TRBD1. The CDR3 is 16 amino acids. The V gene's germline CDR1 is MGHDK and CDR2 SYGVNS. With 4 bases clipped from V and 0 bases from J, the junction kept 7 bases outside the gene matches. The CDR3, as DNA: TGTGCCAGCAGTGCGAGAGGACAGGGCCCTAACTATGGCTACACCTTC. Its translation is CASSARGQGPNYGYTF.

The gene calls are TRBV7-9 and TRBJ1-6; a weak D match, TRBD1 (5 bases). Looked up from germline, CDR1 is SEHNR and CDR2 is FQNEAQ (reference sequence). Between the trimmed V and J ends, which lost 1 base and 10 bases, there was a span of 11 bases. The length of the CDR3 is 14 residues. Here the CDR3 DNA reads TGTGCCAGCAGCTTAGTGGGGGGAGAATCACCCCTCCACTTT. Translated, it gives CASSLVGGESPLHF.

In this sample, this clone turned up many times. V usage is TRBV7-9 and J usage is TRBJ1-3; maybe TRBD1 (5 bases). Germline V lookup: CDR1 SEHNR, CDR2 FQNEAQ (reference sequence). V dropped 1 base and J dropped 2 bases, with 6 bases sitting between them. This CDR3 is built from 14 residues. The CDR3 bases are TGTGCCAGCAGCTTAGTAGGGGCTGGAAACACCATATATTTT. Amino acids: CASSLVGAGNTIYF.

With respect to this clone: The sample has other DNA sequences that encode this CDR3 too. The rearrangement uses TRBV5-1 and TRBJ1-2, with 9 bases aligning to TRBD1. The CDR3 spans 14 residues. V was pared by 3 bases and J by 2 bases, with 2 bases of the junction left unmatched. Germline assignment: CDR1 SGHRS and CDR2 YFSETQ. CDR3 sequence reads: CASSSGQGNYGYTF. The CDR3 DNA reads TGCGCCAGCAGCTCAGGACAGGGGAACTATGGCTACACCTTC.

The rearrangement joins TRBV2 to TRBJ1-5, with no clear D. The germline gives CDR1 SNHLY, CDR2 FYNNEI. CDR3 length equals 13 residues. The V end lost 6 bases, the J end lost 4 bases, and 10 bases lay between the germline ends. CDR3 sequence reads: CASSGSSNQPQHF. The CDR3 region has the DNA TGTGCCAGCAGCGGGAGCTCTAATCAGCCCCAGCATTTT.

This chain connects TRBV5-1 to TRBJ1-4; D gene ambiguous. Trimming removed 0 bases at V and 5 bases at J, with 29 bases between. Germline V gives CDR1 SGHRS, CDR2 YFSETQ. The CDR3 runs 21 residues. The CDR3 spells CASSLGRYPSDPSGSNEKLFF. CDR3 nucleotides: TGCGCCAGCAGCTTGGGACGCTACCCGTCAGATCCTAGCGGAAGCAATGAAAAACTGTTTTTT.

The chain links TRBV7-9 to TRBJ2-2, with 10 bases fitting TRBD2. There are 19 residues in the CDR3. Germline loops: CDR1 SEHNR, CDR2 FQNEAQ (reference sequence). The J segment lost 4 bases and the V segment lost 4 bases, leaving 15 bases of the junction unmatched. CDR3 region: CASSSSGLAGARGTGELFF. The CDR3 DNA is TGTGCCAGCAGCTCGTCAGGGCTAGCGGGGGCCCGGGGCACCGGGGAGCTGTTTTTT.

This clone was picked up a small number of times. The chain couples TRBV3-1 (or the pseudogene TRBV3-2) to TRBJ1-6; D is perhaps TRBD1 (5 bases). Germline V gene data show CDR1 as LGHDT and CDR2 as YNNKEL (reference sequence). The CDR3 is made up of 14 amino acids. V shed 1 base and J shed 7 bases, with 8 bases lying between them. The CDR3, as DNA: TGTGCCAGCAGCCAAGGGGGACTCAATTCACCCCTCCACTTT. Encoded protein: CASSQGGLNSPLHF.

The chain combines TRBV6-6 with TRBJ1-4; 8 bases agree with TRBD1. CDR3 length: 15 residues. V trimming: 7 bases; J trimming: 3 bases; junction bases outside the gene matches: 7. Germline values: CDR1 MNHNY, CDR2 SVGAGI (reference sequence). CDR3 sequence: CASTKRQGSNEKLFF. The DNA of the CDR3 is TGTGCCAGCACAAAAAGACAGGGGTCTAATGAAAAACTGTTTTTT.

CDR3 in DNA: TGTGCCAGCAGTTTATTTGGGACAGGGGCCAATGAGCAGTTCTTC. Protein product: CASSLFGTGANEQFF. V usage is TRBV28 and J usage is TRBJ2-1; TRBD1 matches 10 bases. This CDR3 has 15 residues. The trim removed 1 base at V and 6 bases at J, leaving 3 bases unmatched. Germline loops: CDR1 MDHEN, CDR2 SYDVKM.

Of note for this clone: The same CDR3 also results from other DNA sequences found in this sample. This chain joins TRBV6-5 and TRBJ2-7; 14 nucleotides line up with TRBD2. Trimming took 6 bases from V and 4 from J; bases not matched to a gene: 2. This CDR3 has 14 amino acids. Germline V CDR1 and CDR2: MNHEY, SVGAGI. The CDR3 here is CASSRTSGGYEQYF. Written as DNA, the CDR3 is TGTGCCAGCAGCCGGACTAGCGGGGGGTACGAGCAGTACTTC.

The chain links TRBV19 to TRBJ1-5, with a tentative D call TRBD1 (6 bases). V was pared by 7 bases and J by 2 bases, with 12 bases between. CDR1 and CDR2 from the germline V gene are LNHDA and SQIVND (reference sequence). The CDR3 extends over 14 amino acids. CDR3 in amino acids: CASMGKGGNQPQHF. Here the CDR3 DNA reads TGTGCCAGTATGGGTAAGGGGGGCAATCAGCCCCAGCATTTT.

The V gene is TRBV30, the J gene TRBJ2-1; D might be TRBD1 (6 bases). Trimming cost V 0 bases and J 9 bases, with 15 bases left between them. The CDR3 length is 14 residues. Germline V lookup: CDR1 GTSNPN, CDR2 SVGIG (reference sequence). CDR3 in DNA: TGTGCCTGGAGTGTACTACAGGGAATCGGTGAGCAGTTCTTC. The encoded protein is CAWSVLQGIGEQFF.

The chain carries TRBV11-2 and TRBJ2-7, with 11 positions matching TRBD1. V lost 4 bases, J lost 3 bases, and 2 bases stayed unmatched. Germline-derived CDR1 and CDR2 are SGHAT and FQNNGV. The CDR3 is 14 residues long. The chain's CDR3 is CASSSGTGGYEQYF. The DNA of the CDR3 is TGTGCCAGCAGCTCAGGGACAGGGGGCTACGAGCAGTACTTC.

This clone has just a few counts. This chain uses TRBV4-2 with TRBJ1-2, with TRBD1 matching 8 bases. Losses at the gene ends were 4 bases for V and 4 bases for J; bases not matched to a gene: 8. Germline-derived CDR1 and CDR2 are LGHNA and YNFKEQ. The CDR3 extends over 15 amino acids. CDR3 sequence: CASSRNRGEGYGYTF. The CDR3 nucleotides are TGTGCCAGCAGCCGGAACAGGGGGGAGGGCTATGGCTACACCTTC.

V usage is TRBV3-1 (or the pseudogene TRBV3-2) and J usage is TRBJ2-1, with a possible D match to TRBD2 (5 bases). The CDR3 is 17 residues long. V was clipped by 4 bases and J by 0 bases, with 16 bases between them. CDR1 LGHDT and CDR2 YNNKEL come from the germline V gene (reference sequence). Here the CDR3 DNA reads TGTGCCAGCAGCCCCAAGCCCCCACTAGTCTCCTACAATGAGCAGTTCTTC. This translates into CASSPKPPLVSYNEQFF.

The chain employs TRBV27 and TRBJ2-1; no reliable D call. The CDR3 is 16 residues long. V was trimmed by 3 bases and J by 0 bases, leaving 12 bases between them. Germline lookup yields CDR1 MNHEY and CDR2 SMNVEV (reference sequence). The CDR3 region is CASSFLPLSSYNEQFF. CDR3 bases: TGTGCCAGCAGTTTTCTACCGCTGAGCTCCTACAATGAGCAGTTCTTC.

The chain recombines TRBV29-1 with TRBJ2-7; D possibly corresponds to TRBD2 (5 bases). V shed 7 bases and J shed 5 bases, with 15 bases lying between them. There are 12 residues in the CDR3. Germline V gives CDR1 SQVTM, CDR2 ANQGSEA. CDR3 DNA sequence: TGCAGCGGCAGAGGGCTGGGAAACGAGCAGTACTTC. Translation: CSGRGLGNEQYF.

The V call is TRBV28, the J call TRBJ2-7; 13 bases match TRBD2. The CDR3 loop spans 18 amino acids. V gave up 7 bases and J gave up 0 bases; unmatched junction bases: 12. Germline lookup yields CDR1 MDHEN and CDR2 SYDVKM. The CDR3 nucleotides read TGTGCCAGCAACAAATCATGGGGACTAGCGGGGACCTCCTACGAGCAGTACTTC. Protein: CASNKSWGLAGTSYEQYF. Combining the CDR3 with reference TRBV28 and TRBJ2-7 gives the whole variable domain DVKVTQSSRYLVKRTGEKVFLECVQDMDHENMFWYRQDPGLGLRLIYFSYDVKMKEKGDIPEGYSVSREKKERFSLILESASTNQTSMYLCASNKSWGLAGTSYEQYFGPGTRLTVT.

This clone was counted a single time. The V call is TRBV19, the J call TRBJ2-1; TRBD1 matches 8 bases. The V and J ends lost 0 bases and 5 bases, in that order; junction bases with no gene match: 18. Germline V lookup: CDR1 LNHDA, CDR2 SQIVND (reference sequence). This CDR3 has 20 residues. CDR3 nucleotide sequence: TGTGCCAGTAGTATAGACGAAAGACGGGAATGGACAGGGCTTAACAATGAGCAGTTCTTC. Translated, it gives CASSIDERREWTGLNNEQFF.

The rearrangement links TRBV2 to TRBJ1-2, with 7 bases aligning to TRBD1. The CDR3 is made up of 16 amino acids. Germline V CDR1 and CDR2: SNHLY, FYNNEI. The V segment lost 10 bases and the J segment 7 bases; nucleotides outside the gene matches: 21. CDR3 sequence (DNA): TGTGCCATCGACCCACAGGGGCGGAGGGGGTCCTTTGGCTACACCTTC. This encodes CAIDPQGRRGSFGYTF.